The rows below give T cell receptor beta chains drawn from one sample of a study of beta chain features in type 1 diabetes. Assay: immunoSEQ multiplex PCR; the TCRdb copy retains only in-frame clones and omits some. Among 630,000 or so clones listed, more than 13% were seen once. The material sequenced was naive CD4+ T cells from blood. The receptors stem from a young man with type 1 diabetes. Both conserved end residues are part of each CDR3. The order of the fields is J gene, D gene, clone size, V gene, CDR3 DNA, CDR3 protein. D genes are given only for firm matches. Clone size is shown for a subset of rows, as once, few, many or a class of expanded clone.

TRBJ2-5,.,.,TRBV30,TGTGCCTGGAGTGGTCTCCCACAAGAGACCCAGTACTTC,CAWSGLPQETQYF
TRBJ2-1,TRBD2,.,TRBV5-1,TGCGCCAGCAGCTCCACTAGCGGTTACAATGAGCAGTTCTTC,CASSSTSGYNEQFF
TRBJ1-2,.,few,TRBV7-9,TGTGCCAGCAGCTTAGGGCCCCGAGGCTACACCTTC,CASSLGPRGYTF
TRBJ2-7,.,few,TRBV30,TGTGCCTGGCCAAAACACGACTATAACTACGAGCAGTACTTC,CAWPKHDYNYEQYF
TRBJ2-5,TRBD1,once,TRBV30,TGTGCCTGGTCCCAGGGGGCGCATGAGACCCAGTACTTC,CAWSQGAHETQYF
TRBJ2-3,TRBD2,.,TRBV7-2,TGTGCCAGCAGCTTAGGGAATAGCGGGGCGGGAGATACGCAGTATTTT,CASSLGNSGAGDTQYF
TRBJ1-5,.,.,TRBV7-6,TGTGCCAGCAGCTTATCACAGGGCGGGTCGCCCCAGCATTTT,CASSLSQGGSPQHF
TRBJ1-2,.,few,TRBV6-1,TGTGCCAGCAGTGAAGCCGGACGGTCCTATGGCTACACCTTC,CASSEAGRSYGYTF
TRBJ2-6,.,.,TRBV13,TGTGCCAGCAGCTTAGTACTAGCCAGCTCTGGGGCCAACGTCCTGACTTTC,CASSLVLASSGANVLTF
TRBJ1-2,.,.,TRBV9,TGTGCCAGCAGCGTAGGGGCAGGGGCCCGGGACTATGGCTACACCTTC,CASSVGAGARDYGYTF
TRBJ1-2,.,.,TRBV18,TGTGCCAGCTCACCCGAGGGGACAAGTGGCTACACCTTC,CASSPEGTSGYTF
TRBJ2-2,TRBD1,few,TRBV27,TGTGCCAGCAGTCCCTACTGGCAGGACAGGGACACCGGGGAGCTGTTTTTT,CASSPYWQDRDTGELFF
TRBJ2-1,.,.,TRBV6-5,TGTGCCAGCAGTGGGCAGACCTACAATGAGCAGTTCTTC,CASSGQTYNEQFF
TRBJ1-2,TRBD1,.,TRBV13,TGTGCCAGCAGCTTTGTTGGACAGGCTAACTATGGCTACACCTTC,CASSFVGQANYGYTF
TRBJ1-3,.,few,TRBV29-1,TGCAGCGTTGGGGACACCTACTCTGGAAACACCATATATTTT,CSVGDTYSGNTIYF
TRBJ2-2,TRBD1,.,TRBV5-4,TGTGCCAGCGGACAGGGGGGATGGACCGGGGAGCTGTTTTTT,CASGQGGWTGELFF
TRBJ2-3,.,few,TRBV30,TGTGCCTGGAGCATTACTAGGAATACGCAGTATTTT,CAWSITRNTQYF
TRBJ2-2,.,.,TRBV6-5,TGTGCCAGCAGTTTGGGGGTGCCCGGGGAGCTGTTTTTT,CASSLGVPGELFF
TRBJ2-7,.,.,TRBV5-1,TGCGCCAGCAGCTTGCAGGTTAATACGGAGGGGCAGTACTTC,CASSLQVNTEGQYF
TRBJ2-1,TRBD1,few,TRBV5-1,TGCGCCAGCAGCTCCTCGACAGGGAACCATGAGCAGTTCTTC,CASSSSTGNHEQFF
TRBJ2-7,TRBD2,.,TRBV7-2,TGTGCCAGCAGCTTGGCGGCGGGAGGGTTTGGGGAGCAGTACTTC,CASSLAAGGFGEQYF
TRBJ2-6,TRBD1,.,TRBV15,TGTGCCACCAGCAGAGCTTTTGGACCCGGGACAGGTTACTCTGGGGCCAACGTCCTGACTTTC,CATSRAFGPGTGYSGANVLTF
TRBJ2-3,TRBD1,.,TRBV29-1,TGCAGCGTCACAGGAGGGGACAGGTTCACAGATACGCAGTATTTT,CSVTGGDRFTDTQYF